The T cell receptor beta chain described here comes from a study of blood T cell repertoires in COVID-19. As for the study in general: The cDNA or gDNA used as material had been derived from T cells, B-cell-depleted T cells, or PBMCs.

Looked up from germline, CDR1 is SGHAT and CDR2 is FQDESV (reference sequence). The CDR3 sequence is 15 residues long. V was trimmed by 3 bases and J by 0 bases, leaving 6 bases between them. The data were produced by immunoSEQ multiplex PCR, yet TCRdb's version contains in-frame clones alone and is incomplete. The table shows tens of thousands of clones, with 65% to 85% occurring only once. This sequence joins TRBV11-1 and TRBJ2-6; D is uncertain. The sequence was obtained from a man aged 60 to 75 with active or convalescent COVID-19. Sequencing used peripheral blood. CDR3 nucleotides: TGTGCCAGCAGCTTGGAGCCCTCTGGGGCCAACGTCCTGACTTTC. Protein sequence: CASSLEPSGANVLTF.